The 18 T cell receptor beta chains presented below share a single source sample, sequenced in a study of T cell responses to AZD1222 COVID-19 vaccine. The method was immunoSEQ multiplex PCR; TCRdb's version includes in-frame clones alone and lacks a portion of them. In the table there are 150,000 or so clones, approximately 93% of which are singletons. Specimen: peripheral blood, collected on day 0 of AZD1222 vaccination. Receptors were obtained from an adult in good health.

The chain carries TRBV7-9 and TRBJ1-4; D not resolved. The CDR3 totals 15 residues. In germline, CDR1 is SEHNR, CDR2 FQNEAQ (reference sequence). The V end was cut by 0 bases, the J end by 5 bases, with 10 bases between. The CDR3 nucleotides are TGTGCCAGCAGCTTAGCATTTAGGGCCAATGAAAAACTGTTTTTT. Its protein product is CASSLAFRANEKLFF.

This clone was picked up one time. The chain is built from TRBV3-1 (or the pseudogene TRBV3-2) and TRBJ2-4; D remains unclear. Germline V gene sequence: CDR1 LGHDT, CDR2 YNNKEL (reference sequence). The CDR3 extends over 15 amino acids. Trimming took 5 bases from V and 4 from J, leaving 15 bases between them. The CDR3 region is CASSERSPIKNIQYF. In nucleotides, the CDR3 is TGTGCCAGCAGCGAAAGAAGTCCCATTAAAAACATTCAGTACTTC.

The V call is TRBV3-1 (or the pseudogene TRBV3-2), the J call TRBJ1-1; 7 positions agree with TRBD1. This CDR3 comprises 14 residues. J lost 4 bases, V lost 2 bases, and 4 bases had no gene match. Germline assignment: CDR1 LGHDT and CDR2 YNNKEL (reference sequence). CDR3 in amino acids: CASSQRTGGTEAFF. Written as DNA, the CDR3 is TGTGCCAGCAGCCAACGGACAGGTGGCACTGAAGCTTTCTTT.

The V gene is TRBV7-9, the J gene TRBJ2-7; TRBD2 is a possible D gene (6 bases). CDR3 size: 14 residues. V lost 1 base, J lost 6 bases, and 13 bases lay in between. Germline V gene lookup returns CDR1 SEHNR and CDR2 FQNEAQ (reference sequence). CDR3 protein: CASSLGSLAGEQYF. In nucleotides, the CDR3 is TGTGCCAGCAGCTTAGGATCACTAGCAGGCGAGCAGTACTTC.

This chain connects TRBV19 to TRBJ2-1; 13 nucleotides align to TRBD2. J gave up 4 bases and V 6 bases, and 6 bases lay outside the gene matches. Germline values: CDR1 LNHDA, CDR2 SQIVND (reference sequence). The CDR3 length is 16 residues. CDR3 loop: CASRGLAGALYNEQFF. The DNA for the CDR3 is TGTGCCAGTAGAGGACTAGCGGGGGCCCTTTACAATGAGCAGTTCTTC.

The chain links TRBV30 to TRBJ1-2; no clear D gene. Germline V gene lookup returns CDR1 GTSNPN and CDR2 SVGIG (reference sequence). The germline V and J ends were trimmed by 1 base and 2 bases, with 8 bases remaining between them. This CDR3 spans 13 amino acids. The DNA for the CDR3 is TGTGCCTGGAGTGGGTCACCGAACTATGGCTACACCTTC. Its protein product is CAWSGSPNYGYTF.

J is TRBJ1-4 and V is TRBV6-5, with D tentatively TRBD1 (5 bases). The germline V gene encodes CDR1 MNHEY and CDR2 SVGAGI. The CDR3 loop spans 13 amino acids. V lost 6 bases to trimming and J lost 10 bases, with 15 bases between them. The CDR3 DNA reads as TGTGCCAGCAGGCCGGGACTCGAAGGAAAACTGTTTTTT. Translated, it gives CASRPGLEGKLFF.

V is TRBV27 and J is TRBJ1-6; D is uncertain. The germline CDR1 and CDR2 sequences are MNHEY and SMNVEV (reference sequence). Between the trimmed V and J ends, which lost 6 bases and 7 bases, there was a span of 19 bases. The CDR3 runs to 16 residues. DNA for the CDR3: TGTGCCAGCAGCCGCTCAAGGGAGGGTTTAAATTCACCCCTCCACTTT. This translates into CASSRSREGLNSPLHF.

This chain joins TRBV12-3 or TRBV12-4 and TRBJ1-2; D remains ambiguous. Trimming took 5 bases from V and 6 from J, leaving 13 bases between them. There are 13 residues in the CDR3. CDR3 protein: CASSPRSPHGYTF. The CDR3, as DNA: TGTGCCAGCAGTCCCCGGTCCCCCCATGGCTACACCTTC.

V gene TRBV11-3 combines with J gene TRBJ2-2; D is possibly TRBD2 (7 bases). V gave up 7 bases and J gave up 0 bases, with 15 bases separating them. CDR3 length: 16 residues. Germline loops: CDR1 SGHNT, CDR2 YENEEA. CDR3 DNA sequence: TGTGCCAGCACGAGGCGGGGGCCATCGAACACCGGGGAGCTGTTTTTT. Translated, it gives CASTRRGPSNTGELFF.

The rearrangement joins TRBV19 to TRBJ1-1, with 9 bases that match TRBD1. The CDR3 is 16 residues long. Germline assignment: CDR1 LNHDA and CDR2 SQIVND (reference sequence). V lost 7 bases and J lost 1; bases outside the gene matches: 10. CDR3 nucleotide sequence: TGTGCCAGTATACTTGGGACAGGGCTTACGAACACTGAAGCTTTCTTT. Translating gives CASILGTGLTNTEAFF.

The rearrangement uses TRBV11-2 and TRBJ1-1, with D uncertain. The CDR3 extends over 18 amino acids. Per germline, CDR1 SGHAT and CDR2 FQNNGV. Trimming cost V 5 bases and J 0 bases, with 22 bases left between them. CDR3 nucleotide sequence: TGTGCCAGCAGCACCCTGGCGTTGGCCAAGTACATGAACACTGAAGCTTTCTTT. This sequence encodes CASSTLALAKYMNTEAFF.

This chain links TRBV11-3 with TRBJ2-5, with D possibly being TRBD1 (6 bases). Germline CDR1 reads SGHNT; CDR2 reads YENEEA. The CDR3 extends over 15 amino acids. Trimming took 3 bases from V and 3 from J, leaving 14 bases between them. The CDR3 bases are TGTGCCAGCAGCTTTCGGGGTCACAGGGAAGAGACCCAGTACTTC. Translated, it gives CASSFRGHREETQYF. Looking up the rest from reference TRBV11-3 and TRBJ2-5 gives the full variable domain: EAGVVQSPRYKIIEKKQPVAFWCNPISGHNTLYWYLQNLGQGPELLIRYENEEAVDDSQLPKDRFSAERLKGVDSTLKIQPAELGDSAVYLCASSFRGHREETQYFGPGTRLLVL.

CDR3 sequence reads: CASSLGVLAQGNEKLFF. In DNA, the CDR3 is TGCGCCAGCAGCTTGGGAGTATTGGCCCAAGGGAATGAAAAACTGTTTTTT. This rearrangement joins TRBV5-1 to TRBJ1-4, with no clear D. The ends were cut back, 0 bases at V and 5 bases at J, with 17 bases in the middle. The germline V gene has CDR1 SGHRS and CDR2 YFSETQ. The CDR3 totals 17 residues.

V gene TRBV18 combines with J gene TRBJ1-5; a weak D match, TRBD1 (5 bases). The germline V and J ends were trimmed by 5 bases and 2 bases, with 16 bases remaining between them. The CDR3 loop spans 16 amino acids. Looked up from germline, CDR1 is KGHSH and CDR2 is LQKENI. CDR3 region: CASSAGVGDGNQPQHF. The CDR3 DNA is TGTGCCAGCTCAGCGGGGGTAGGGGACGGCAATCAGCCCCAGCATTTT.

The chain carries TRBV9 and TRBJ1-6, with a possible D match to TRBD1 (6 bases). The CDR3 extends over 17 amino acids. CDR1 and CDR2 (germline): SGDLS, YYNGEE. V lost 3 bases to trimming and J lost 0 bases, with 13 bases between them. The CDR3 sequence is CASSAQGDPSYNSPLHF. The CDR3 DNA is TGTGCCAGCAGCGCACAGGGAGATCCCTCCTATAATTCACCCCTCCACTTT.

This chain's CDR3 is CASSGTGQGYEQYF. CDR3 sequence (DNA): TGCGCCAGCAGCGGAACGGGACAGGGTTACGAGCAGTACTTC. The V call is TRBV5-1, the J call TRBJ2-7; 9 positions match TRBD1. This CDR3 is 14 amino acids long. Germline-derived CDR1 and CDR2 are SGHRS and YFSETQ. V lost 4 bases and J lost 4; bases outside the gene matches: 6.

Comment on this clone: At the DNA level, this CDR3 is encoded by other sequences in the same sample as well. CDR3 loop: CASSITSGETYEQYF. The CDR3, as DNA: TGTGCCAGTAGTATTACTAGCGGGGAAACTTACGAGCAGTACTTC. The V gene is TRBV19, the J gene TRBJ2-7; 10 bases fit TRBD2. The germline gives CDR1 LNHDA, CDR2 SQIVND (reference sequence). CDR3 length: 15 amino acids. Losses at the gene ends were 3 bases for V and 4 bases for J; bases not matched to a gene: 6.